These 18 T cell receptor beta chains were all obtained from the same sample, sequenced in a study of blood T cell repertoires in COVID-19. TCRdb's table, derived via immunoSEQ multiplex PCR, lists solely in-frame clones and lacks some. The sample carries around 93,000 clones, 87% recorded once. The source material was peripheral blood. These receptors were collected from a human donor in a cohort sampled during active COVID-19.

This clone was seen a single time. V and J are TRBV11-2 and TRBJ2-7, with 11 bases identical to TRBD2. V shed 5 bases, J shed 2 bases, and the junction held 5 bases outside the gene matches. The CDR3 is 15 residues long. CDR1 SGHAT and CDR2 FQNNGV come from the germline V gene. CDR3 in DNA: TGTGCCAGCAGCGCACTAGCGGGGGAGACCTACGAGCAGTACTTC. It specifies CASSALAGETYEQYF.

CDR3 DNA: TGTGCCAGCAGTTACAGGGGGCGAGTCGGCTACGAGCAGTACTTC. Protein product: CASSYRGRVGYEQYF. The chain couples TRBV6-5 to TRBJ2-7; 7 bases are shared with TRBD1. The CDR3 totals 15 residues. CDR1 and CDR2 from the germline V gene are MNHEY and SVGAGI. V lost 2 bases, J lost 3 bases, and 7 bases stayed unmatched.

The gene calls are TRBV5-1 and TRBJ2-5, with 7 nucleotides matching TRBD2. With V trimmed by 0 bases and J by 5 bases, 7 bases remained unmatched. The CDR3 sequence is 15 residues long. CDR1 and CDR2 from the germline V gene are SGHRS and YFSETQ. CDR3 protein: CASSLAGLVSETQYF. DNA for the CDR3: TGCGCCAGCAGCTTGGCAGGACTAGTGAGTGAGACCCAGTACTTC.

V and J are TRBV7-2 and TRBJ1-1; D is perhaps TRBD1 (6 bases). V was pared by 5 bases and J by 0 bases, with 13 bases between. CDR1 is SGHTA and CDR2 is FQGNSA in the germline V gene. The CDR3 covers 15 residues. The CDR3, as DNA: TGTGCCAGCAGCATGGCCGGGACACTGAACACTGAAGCTTTCTTT. Encoded protein: CASSMAGTLNTEAFF.

The chain combines TRBV25-1 with TRBJ2-5, with unresolved D. Trimming took 4 bases from V and 0 from J, leaving 9 bases between them. The CDR3 spans 14 residues. Germline CDR1 reads MGHDK; CDR2 reads SYGVNS. The CDR3 DNA follows: TGTGCCAGCAGTGGAGGTTCGTACCAAGAGACCCAGTACTTC. Residues: CASSGGSYQETQYF.

The chain joins TRBV5-1 to TRBJ1-2, with a tentative D call TRBD1 (5 bases). The CDR3 contains 13 residues. The ends were cut back, 0 bases at V and 4 bases at J, with 7 bases in the middle. Per germline, CDR1 SGHRS and CDR2 YFSETQ. The CDR3 nucleotides are TGCGCCAGCAGCTTGGAGGGGTTCTATGGCTACACCTTC. Its protein product is CASSLEGFYGYTF.

In its sample, this clone was seen a few times. The rearrangement joins TRBV5-1 to TRBJ1-1, with D maybe TRBD1 (6 bases). This CDR3 is 14 amino acids long. Germline V CDR1 and CDR2: SGHRS, YFSETQ. Trimming stripped 0 bases from V and 4 bases from J, with 10 bases between. CDR3 sequence: CASSLAGAGTEAFF. The CDR3 nucleotides read TGCGCCAGCAGCTTGGCAGGGGCTGGCACTGAAGCTTTCTTT.

This sequence joins TRBV21-1 and TRBJ2-1; the table gives TRBD2 as D, unverified against the DNA. TRBV21-1 is a pseudogene. The CDR3 runs to 18 residues. Here the CDR3 reads CASSKVPPTSGRVNEQFF. The DNA of the CDR3 is TGTGCCAGCAGCAAAGTCCCCCCGACTAGCGGGAGGGTTAATGAGCAGTTCTTC.

This clone was seen only a few times. The chain carries TRBV7-3 and TRBJ2-1, with 8 nucleotides matching TRBD1. Germline V CDR1 and CDR2: SGHTA, FQGTGA. This CDR3 is 16 amino acids long. The J segment lost 0 bases and the V segment lost 5 bases, leaving 6 bases of the junction unmatched. The CDR3: CASSTTGGRSYNEQFF. The CDR3 nucleotides are TGTGCCAGCAGCACCACAGGGGGTCGCTCCTACAATGAGCAGTTCTTC.

This chain links TRBV10-3 with TRBJ2-3, with a weak D call TRBD2 (5 bases). The CDR3 covers 12 residues. Germline V gives CDR1 ENHRY, CDR2 SYGVKD. Trimming cost V 4 bases and J 5 bases, with 7 bases left between them. The CDR3 bases are TGTGCCATCAGTGGCACTAGAGATACGCAGTATTTT. It specifies CAISGTRDTQYF.

Written as DNA, the CDR3 is TGTGCCAGCAGCCCCCCCGGGGGAAACACTGAAGCTTTCTTT. Amino acids: CASSPPGGNTEAFF. The V gene is TRBV6-2 or TRBV6-3, the J gene TRBJ1-1; D perhaps matches TRBD1 (5 bases). The length of the CDR3 is 14 residues. Germline CDR1 MNHEY, CDR2 SVGEGT. V was trimmed by 6 bases and J by 2 bases, leaving 13 bases between them.

The gene calls are TRBV7-9 and TRBJ2-5; a possible D gene is TRBD2 (5 bases). The CDR3 is made up of 16 amino acids. CDR1 is SEHNR and CDR2 is FQNEAQ in the germline V gene (reference sequence). Trimming cost V 5 bases and J 0 bases, with 16 bases left between them. The CDR3 loop is CASSPSRSGNQETQYF. The CDR3 coding sequence is TGTGCCAGCAGCCCATCAAGGTCCGGGAACCAAGAGACCCAGTACTTC.

This sequence joins TRBV5-6 and TRBJ2-1; 7 bases align to TRBD2. The CDR3 spans 16 residues. CDR1 is SGHDT, CDR2 YYEEEE, per germline. V shed 2 bases and J 1 base; nucleotides not matched to a gene: 6. CDR3 bases: TGTGCCAGCAGCTTAAGGCGGGAGACGTCCTACAATGAGCAGTTCTTC. Amino acid sequence: CASSLRRETSYNEQFF.

V is TRBV7-3 and J is TRBJ2-3, with a weak D call TRBD2 (6 bases). The germline V gene encodes CDR1 SGHTA and CDR2 FQGTGA. Trimming stripped 1 base from V and 4 bases from J, with 12 bases between. The CDR3 sequence is 15 residues long. The CDR3 region is CASSLRGVESDTQYF. CDR3 DNA sequence: TGTGCCAGCAGCTTAAGGGGGGTTGAGTCAGATACGCAGTATTTT.

The gene calls are TRBV6-2 or TRBV6-3 and TRBJ1-1; a weak D match, TRBD1 (5 bases). V lost 4 bases to trimming and J lost 2 bases, with 20 bases between them. The germline V gene encodes CDR1 MNHEY and CDR2 SVGEGT. CDR3 length: 17 residues. CDR3 in DNA: TGTGCCAGCAGTTTAGGGCAGGTCCTGGGACTAAACACTGAAGCTTTCTTT. Its protein product is CASSLGQVLGLNTEAFF.

The genes are TRBV4-1 and TRBJ2-1; 8 positions match TRBD2. CDR3 length: 19 residues. J was trimmed by 0 bases and V by 1 base; bases with no gene match: 11. Germline V gene lookup returns CDR1 MGHRA and CDR2 YSYEKL. The CDR3 sequence is CASSQVALAEPHSYNEQFF. The CDR3 DNA follows: TGCGCCAGCAGCCAAGTTGCACTAGCGGAGCCCCACTCCTACAATGAGCAGTTCTTC.

The V and J genes are TRBV4-3 and TRBJ2-2, with 10 bases identical to TRBD2. The CDR3 covers 16 residues. V was pared by 4 bases and J by 1 base, with 3 bases of the junction left unmatched. Germline values: CDR1 LGHNA, CDR2 YSLEER. CDR3 region: CASSRRLAGNTGELFF. As DNA, the CDR3 is TGCGCCAGCAGCCGCCGACTAGCGGGGAACACCGGGGAGCTGTTTTTT.

J is TRBJ2-3 and V is TRBV5-4; 9 nucleotides line up with TRBD2. The CDR3 length is 14 residues. Germline-derived CDR1 and CDR2 are SGHNT and YYREEE (reference sequence). V was clipped by 4 bases and J by 4 bases; unmatched bases: 4. The chain's CDR3 is CASSQTSGADTQYF. The CDR3 DNA reads TGTGCCAGCAGCCAGACTAGCGGTGCAGATACGCAGTATTTT.